These 19 T cell receptor beta chains originate from one sample sequenced in a study of cytomegalovirus exposure and HLA in healthy donors. The primer mix had 60 Vbeta and 13 Jbeta primers. The protocol was immunoSEQ multiplex PCR, while the TCRdb copy is restricted to in-frame clones and leaves out a portion. The sample has approximately 150,000 clones; roughly 68% are singletons. The sequenced material came from PBMCs. Receptors were obtained from a man in his 60s in good health and CMV-seronegative.

In its sample, this clone was seen once. V and J are TRBV5-1 and TRBJ2-1, with TRBD1 as a possible D gene (6 bases). This CDR3 has 14 residues. Germline V gene lookup returns CDR1 SGHRS and CDR2 YFSETQ. The V gene lost 0 bases and the J gene lost 2 bases, with 6 bases spanning the gap. CDR3 protein: CASSLAGAYNEQFF. CDR3 DNA sequence: TGCGCCAGCAGCTTGGCAGGGGCCTACAATGAGCAGTTCTTC.

V and J are TRBV6-5 and TRBJ2-5; perhaps TRBD1 as D (5 bases). The germline V and J ends were trimmed by 5 bases and 5 bases, with 12 bases remaining between them. The CDR3 loop spans 13 amino acids. CDR1 and CDR2 (germline): MNHEY, SVGAGI. The CDR3 coding sequence is TGTGCCAGCAGTCCAGGGTACGCGGAGACCCAGTACTTC. Its protein is CASSPGYAETQYF.

The J gene is TRBJ1-1, the V gene TRBV7-9; 8 nucleotides match TRBD1. The CDR3 spans 16 residues. Trimming at V came to 2 bases and at J to 4 bases, leaving 9 bases not matched to a gene. CDR1 is SEHNR, CDR2 FQNEAQ, per germline (reference sequence). The CDR3 region is CASSLNSQGAITEAFF. In DNA, the CDR3 is TGTGCCAGCAGCTTAAACTCCCAGGGGGCGATCACTGAAGCTTTCTTT. The variable domain in full, completed from reference TRBV7-9 and TRBJ1-1, reads DTGVSQNPRHKITKRGQNVTFRCDPISEHNRLYWYRQTLGQGPEFLTYFQNEAQLEKSRLLSDRFSAERPKGSFSTLEIQRTEQGDSAMYLCASSLNSQGAITEAFFGQGTRLTVV.

CDR3 amino acids: CASSLFGLYNEQFF. CDR3 bases: TGTGCCAGCAGTTTATTCGGACTCTACAATGAGCAGTTCTTC. J is TRBJ2-1 and V is TRBV28, with TRBD2 as a possible D gene (5 bases). Germline V gives CDR1 MDHEN, CDR2 SYDVKM. CDR3 length: 14 residues. V lost 1 base, J lost 3 bases, and 7 bases lay in between.

The chain uses TRBV29-1 and TRBJ1-2, with a weak D call TRBD1 (6 bases). Germline values: CDR1 SQVTM, CDR2 ANQGSEA. The CDR3 totals 15 residues. V shed 6 bases and J shed 0 bases, with 17 bases lying between them. CDR3 region: CSVIQGEYSNYGYTF. In DNA, the CDR3 is TGCAGCGTGATACAGGGAGAATATTCTAACTATGGCTACACCTTC.

V usage is TRBV28 and J usage is TRBJ1-2; perhaps TRBD1 as D (5 bases). Germline assignment: CDR1 MDHEN and CDR2 SYDVKM. This CDR3 is 14 amino acids long. V was cut by 1 base and J by 5 bases, with 11 bases left in between. CDR3 region: CASSLSMGPYGYTF. CDR3 bases: TGTGCCAGCAGTTTATCTATGGGGCCTTATGGCTACACCTTC.

The rearrangement links TRBV6-4 to TRBJ2-1; TRBD1 agrees at 8 bases. The germline V gene has CDR1 MRHNA and CDR2 SNTAGT. V dropped 4 bases and J dropped 2; count of bases not matched to a gene: 7. The CDR3 covers 16 residues. The CDR3 reads CASSATTGVAYNEQFF. DNA for the CDR3: TGTGCCAGCAGTGCCACGACAGGGGTGGCCTACAATGAGCAGTTCTTC.

As DNA, the CDR3 is TGTGCCAGCTCACCACCGGTGGGTAGCGGGAGAATCGCCGGGGAGCTGTTTTTT. Its translation is CASSPPVGSGRIAGELFF. The chain carries TRBV18 and TRBJ2-2, with TRBD2 identical over 9 bases. The V and J ends lost 0 bases and 6 bases, in that order; junction bases with no gene match: 11. This CDR3 spans 18 amino acids. CDR1 is KGHSH and CDR2 is LQKENI in the germline V gene.

J is TRBJ1-1 and V is TRBV27, with D maybe TRBD1 (6 bases). CDR1 is MNHEY and CDR2 is SMNVEV in the germline V gene (reference sequence). CDR3 size: 13 residues. The V and J ends lost 9 bases and 1 base respectively, with 12 bases between them. Here the CDR3 reads CASRLTGNTEAFF. The CDR3 bases are TGTGCCAGTAGATTGACAGGGAACACTGAAGCTTTCTTT.

This chain joins TRBV6-5 and TRBJ1-1; no reliable D call. V shed 6 bases and J shed 0 bases, with 11 bases lying between them. CDR1 and CDR2 from the germline V gene are MNHEY and SVGAGI. CDR3 size: 14 residues. The CDR3 DNA reads TGTGCCAGCAGAGCCTCCCCGGTGAACACTGAAGCTTTCTTT. The encoded protein is CASRASPVNTEAFF.

This CDR3 is CASSAGTANEKLFF. DNA for the CDR3: TGTGCCAGCAGCGCCGGTACAGCTAATGAAAAACTGTTTTTT. The V call is TRBV9, the J call TRBJ1-4; D gene uncertain. The CDR3 totals 14 residues. Germline CDR1 reads SGDLS; CDR2 reads YYNGEE. Trimming shortened V by 3 bases and J by 3 bases, and 9 bases separated the two germline ends.

The chain has TRBV5-1 and TRBJ2-1, with D unresolved. This CDR3 has 15 residues. Trimming removed 0 bases at V and 9 bases at J, with 16 bases between. CDR1 and CDR2 from the germline V gene are SGHRS and YFSETQ. CDR3 loop: CASSLAAGQMGEQFF. CDR3 coding DNA: TGCGCCAGCAGCTTGGCGGCAGGCCAGATGGGTGAGCAGTTCTTC.

The V call is TRBV11-2, the J call TRBJ2-1, with D hard to call. CDR1 and CDR2 (germline): SGHAT, FQNNGV. The CDR3 is made up of 13 amino acids. V was clipped by 0 bases and J by 5 bases, with 5 bases between them. The CDR3 loop reads CASSLDRDNEQFF. As DNA, the CDR3 is TGTGCCAGCAGCTTAGATCGGGACAATGAGCAGTTCTTC.

This chain links TRBV6-5 with TRBJ1-1, with 8 bases fitting TRBD1. Germline trimming cut 2 bases from V and 8 bases from J; bases unmatched to any gene: 7. Germline V lookup: CDR1 MNHEY, CDR2 SVGAGI. The CDR3 spans 14 residues. This chain's CDR3 is CASSYDPGQDEAFF. The CDR3 DNA sequence: TGTGCCAGCAGTTACGACCCGGGACAGGACGAAGCTTTCTTT.

The chain carries TRBV7-8 and TRBJ1-1; D remains ambiguous. The V gene lost 5 bases and the J gene lost 5 bases, with 15 bases spanning the gap. Germline CDR1 and CDR2: SGHVS and FQNEAQ. The CDR3 covers 14 residues. The CDR3 sequence: CASSPFGEKTEAFF. The CDR3 nucleotides read TGTGCCAGCAGCCCATTTGGGGAGAAGACTGAAGCTTTCTTT.

This clone has only one observation. The chain recombines TRBV4-1 with TRBJ1-5, with 7 bases aligning to TRBD1. J gave up 3 bases and V 4 bases, and 9 bases lay outside the gene matches. The CDR3 has 16 amino acids. Per the germline V gene, CDR1 is MGHRA and CDR2 is YSYEKL. The CDR3 is CASSLGTGTANQPQHF. Written as DNA, the CDR3 is TGCGCCAGCAGCCTAGGGACCGGGACAGCCAATCAGCCCCAGCATTTT.

The chain recombines TRBV9 with TRBJ2-7; 9 nucleotides match TRBD1. Germline V CDR1 and CDR2: SGDLS, YYNGEE. CDR3 length equals 14 residues. Trimming took 1 base from V and 6 from J; bases not matched to a gene: 5. The CDR3 DNA is TGTGCCAGCAGCGTACGGGACAGGGCGTCCGAGCAGTACTTC. Translation: CASSVRDRASEQYF.

As DNA, the CDR3 is TGTGCCAGCAGCTTAGGCCCTGAGAGGGCGAACACTGAAGCTTTCTTT. It yields the protein CASSLGPERANTEAFF. The gene calls are TRBV7-9 and TRBJ1-1; no clear D gene. V gave up 1 base and J gave up 1 base, with 13 bases separating them. The CDR3 runs 16 residues. Per the germline V gene, CDR1 is SEHNR and CDR2 is FQNEAQ (reference sequence).

The rearrangement links TRBV9 to TRBJ2-3; D perhaps matches TRBD2 (5 bases). Trimming removed 0 bases at V and 0 bases at J, with 23 bases between. Germline V gene data show CDR1 as SGDLS and CDR2 as YYNGEE. The CDR3 consists of 20 residues. CDR3 DNA: TGTGCCAGCAGCGTAGAAGGCTTGGCGGGCCTACTGGGGAGCACAGATACGCAGTATTTT. Residues: CASSVEGLAGLLGSTDTQYF.